One and the same sample provided the 8 T cell receptor beta chains below, sequenced in a study of control samples from healthy donors and cancer patients (dated by TCRdb to 2020 to 2022). To prepare the library, the immunoSEQ multiplex PCR assay was applied. Here the immuneACCESS table is served through TCRdb, limited to in-frame sequences with V and J called. Missing clones are a known gap in these copies; in checked studies unresolved V genes cover under half, and the rest lacks a known reason. For this sample the table gives 250,000 to 300,000 clones, of which over 75% were detected only once. The ten largest clones add up to about 14% of the sample. The sequenced sample was PBMCs. All receptors come from a woman aged 55-70 years with lung cancer.

This sequence joins TRBV10-1 and TRBJ2-1, with 8 bases fitting TRBD1. There are 14 residues in the CDR3. Germline trimming cut 6 bases from V and 4 bases from J; bases unmatched to any gene: 5. Germline V gene data show CDR1 as WNHNN and CDR2 as SYGVQD (reference sequence). The CDR3 is CASSTGTGYNEQFF. Here the CDR3 DNA reads TGCGCCAGCAGCACCGGGACAGGATACAATGAGCAGTTCTTC.

The chain combines TRBV4-1 with TRBJ1-6, with D possibly being TRBD1 (5 bases). Germline V lookup: CDR1 MGHRA, CDR2 YSYEKL. Trimming took 0 bases from V and 6 from J, leaving 18 bases between them. There are 18 residues in the CDR3. CDR3 region: CASSQESVGLRVNSPLHF. Written as DNA, the CDR3 is TGCGCCAGCAGCCAAGAAAGTGTGGGACTACGGGTTAATTCACCCCTCCACTTT.

V gene TRBV5-4 combines with J gene TRBJ1-3, with 7 bases that match TRBD1. The trim removed 3 bases at V and 4 bases at J, leaving 7 bases unmatched. The germline CDR1 and CDR2 sequences are SGHNT and YYREEE (reference sequence). The CDR3 has 15 amino acids. CDR3 nucleotide sequence: TGTGCCAGCAGCTATTACAGGGGTCAAGGAAACACCATATATTTT. Protein product: CASSYYRGQGNTIYF.

This sequence joins TRBV5-1 and TRBJ2-7; D remains ambiguous. The V and J ends lost 3 bases and 3 bases respectively, with 13 bases between them. Germline V gene data show CDR1 as SGHRS and CDR2 as YFSETQ. This CDR3 comprises 14 residues. CDR3 loop: CASSSSNRFYEQYF. DNA of the CDR3: TGCGCCAGCAGCTCGTCCAACCGTTTCTACGAGCAGTACTTC. The entire variable domain, with the rest obtained from reference TRBV5-1 and TRBJ2-7, is as follows: KAGVTQTPRYLIKTRGQQVTLSCSPISGHRSVSWYQQTPGQGLQFLFEYFSETQRNKGNFPGRFSGRQFSNSRSEMNVSTLELGDSALYLCASSSSNRFYEQYFGPGTRLTVT.

V is TRBV5-4 and J is TRBJ2-2, with a tentative D call TRBD2 (6 bases). V lost 0 bases and J lost 5, with 11 bases in between. This CDR3 is built from 15 residues. CDR1 is SGHNT and CDR2 is YYREEE in the germline V gene (reference sequence). The CDR3 nucleotides are TGTGCCAGCAGCTTGGGCGGGGTTAGGACCGGGGAGCTGTTTTTT. Protein product: CASSLGGVRTGELFF. The variable domain in full, completed from reference TRBV5-4 and TRBJ2-2, reads ETGVTQSPTHLIKTRGQQVTLRCSSQSGHNTVSWYQQALGQGPQFIFQYYREEENGRGNFPPRFSGLQFPNYSSELNVNALELDDSALYLCASSLGGVRTGELFFGEGSRLTVL.

The chain is built from TRBV7-9 and TRBJ1-5; tentative D call: TRBD1 (5 bases). Trimming cost V 2 bases and J 9 bases, with 14 bases left between them. This CDR3 has 14 amino acids. CDR1 and CDR2 (germline): SEHNR, FQNEAQ (reference sequence). The chain's CDR3 is CASSLMRGDGPQHF. CDR3 DNA: TGTGCCAGCAGCTTAATGCGGGGGGACGGGCCCCAGCATTTT.

This chain links TRBV3-1 (or the pseudogene TRBV3-2) with TRBJ1-2; 10 nucleotides line up with TRBD1. V lost 4 bases and J lost 7; bases outside the gene matches: 6. The CDR3 sequence is 14 residues long. Germline-derived CDR1 and CDR2 are LGHDT and YNNKEL (reference sequence). CDR3 sequence (DNA): TGTGCCAGCAGCCCCCGGGACAGGGGTGCTGGCTACACCTTC. Translating it yields CASSPRDRGAGYTF.

This chain connects TRBV19 to TRBJ1-5; D is perhaps TRBD1 (6 bases). Trimming took 3 bases from V and 5 from J, leaving 17 bases between them. There are 16 residues in the CDR3. Germline V CDR1 and CDR2: LNHDA, SQIVND (reference sequence). The CDR3 sequence is CASSISTGTLHQPQHF. As DNA, the CDR3 is TGTGCCAGTAGTATTTCAACCGGGACATTACATCAGCCCCAGCATTTT.